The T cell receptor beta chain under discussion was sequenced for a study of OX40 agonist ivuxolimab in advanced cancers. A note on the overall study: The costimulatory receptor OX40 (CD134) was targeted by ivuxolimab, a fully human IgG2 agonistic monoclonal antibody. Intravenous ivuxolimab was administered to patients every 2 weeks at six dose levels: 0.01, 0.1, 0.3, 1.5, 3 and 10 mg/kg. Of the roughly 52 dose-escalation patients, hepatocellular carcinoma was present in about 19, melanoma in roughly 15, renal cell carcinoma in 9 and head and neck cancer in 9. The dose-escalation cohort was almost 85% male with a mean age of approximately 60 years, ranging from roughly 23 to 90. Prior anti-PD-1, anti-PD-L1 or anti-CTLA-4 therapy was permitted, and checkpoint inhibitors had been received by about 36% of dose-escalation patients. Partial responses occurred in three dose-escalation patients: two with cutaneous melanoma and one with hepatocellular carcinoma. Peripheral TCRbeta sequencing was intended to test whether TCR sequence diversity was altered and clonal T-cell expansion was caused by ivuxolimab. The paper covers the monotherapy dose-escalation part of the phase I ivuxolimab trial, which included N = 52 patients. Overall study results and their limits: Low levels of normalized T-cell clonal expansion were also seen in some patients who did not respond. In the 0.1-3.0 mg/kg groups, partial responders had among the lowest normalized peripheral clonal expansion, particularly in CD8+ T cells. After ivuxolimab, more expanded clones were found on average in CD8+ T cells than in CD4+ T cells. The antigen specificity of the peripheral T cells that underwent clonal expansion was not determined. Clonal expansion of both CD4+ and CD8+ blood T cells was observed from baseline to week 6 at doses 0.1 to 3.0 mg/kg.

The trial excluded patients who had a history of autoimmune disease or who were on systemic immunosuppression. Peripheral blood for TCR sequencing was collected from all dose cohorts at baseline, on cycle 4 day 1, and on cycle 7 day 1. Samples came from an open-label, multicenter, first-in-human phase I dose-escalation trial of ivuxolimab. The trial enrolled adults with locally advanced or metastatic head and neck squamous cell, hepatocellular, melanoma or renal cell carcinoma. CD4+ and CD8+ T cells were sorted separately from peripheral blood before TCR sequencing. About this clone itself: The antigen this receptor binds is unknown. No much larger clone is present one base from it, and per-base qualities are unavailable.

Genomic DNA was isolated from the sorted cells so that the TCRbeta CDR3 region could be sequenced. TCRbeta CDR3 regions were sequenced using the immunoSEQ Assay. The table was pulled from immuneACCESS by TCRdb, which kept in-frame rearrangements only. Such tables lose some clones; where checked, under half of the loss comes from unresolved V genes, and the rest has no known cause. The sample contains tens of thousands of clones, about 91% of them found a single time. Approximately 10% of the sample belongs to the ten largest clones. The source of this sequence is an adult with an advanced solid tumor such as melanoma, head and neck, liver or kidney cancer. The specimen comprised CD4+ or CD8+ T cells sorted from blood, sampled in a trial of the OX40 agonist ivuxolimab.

The CDR3 reads CASRLAGANTGELFF. The DNA sequence is as follows: TGTGCCAGCAGACTAGCGGGGGCGAACACCGGGGAGCTGTTTTTT. This sequence uses TRBV2 and TRBJ2-2, and TRBD2 aligns with 11 junction nucleotides. Taken from the germline V gene, the CDR1 and CDR2 loops are SNHLY and FYNNEI. Clipping removes 6 bases from V and 0 bases from J, with 0 as the unmatched junction base count. Reading from cysteine to phenylalanine, the CDR3 counts 15 amino acids. The sequence is cut down to CDR3 DNA, 45 bases in frame from base 1.